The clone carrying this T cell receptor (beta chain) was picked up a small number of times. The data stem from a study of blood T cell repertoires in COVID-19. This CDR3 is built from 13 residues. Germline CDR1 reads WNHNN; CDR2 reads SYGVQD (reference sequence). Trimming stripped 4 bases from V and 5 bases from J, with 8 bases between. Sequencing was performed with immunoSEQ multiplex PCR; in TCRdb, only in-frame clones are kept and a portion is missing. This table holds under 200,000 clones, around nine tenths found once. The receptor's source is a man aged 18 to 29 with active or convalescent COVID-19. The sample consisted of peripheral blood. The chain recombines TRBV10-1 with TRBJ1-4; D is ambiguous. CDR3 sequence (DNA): TGCGCCAGCAGTGTAAACAGAAATGAAAAACTGTTTTTT. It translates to CASSVNRNEKLFF.